Here is one T cell receptor (beta chain) with its context. The antigen is unknown. CDR1 is LGHNA, CDR2 YNFKEQ, per germline. Trimming removed 2 bases from V and 2 bases from J; junction bases left unmatched: 6. The CDR3 extends over 16 amino acids. This record belongs to a study of beta chain features in type 1 diabetes. Regarding the study as a whole: A pattern of fewer insertions and more deletions at VDJ junctions was seen in type 1 diabetes patients.

Expressed TCRB transcripts got sequenced, as all isolated RNA was reverse transcribed. TCRdb keeps only in-frame clones here, not all; method: immunoSEQ multiplex PCR. This table has about 150,000 clones, more than 9.5% appearing once. The genes are TRBV4-2 and TRBJ2-7, with 10 bases identical to TRBD2. The source of this sequence is a man between 18 and 29 years old in good health. Specimen: central memory CD4+ T cells from blood. This CDR3 is CASSQPTSGATYEQYF. The CDR3 coding sequence is TGTGCCAGCAGCCAACCAACTAGCGGGGCCACCTACGAGCAGTACTTC.